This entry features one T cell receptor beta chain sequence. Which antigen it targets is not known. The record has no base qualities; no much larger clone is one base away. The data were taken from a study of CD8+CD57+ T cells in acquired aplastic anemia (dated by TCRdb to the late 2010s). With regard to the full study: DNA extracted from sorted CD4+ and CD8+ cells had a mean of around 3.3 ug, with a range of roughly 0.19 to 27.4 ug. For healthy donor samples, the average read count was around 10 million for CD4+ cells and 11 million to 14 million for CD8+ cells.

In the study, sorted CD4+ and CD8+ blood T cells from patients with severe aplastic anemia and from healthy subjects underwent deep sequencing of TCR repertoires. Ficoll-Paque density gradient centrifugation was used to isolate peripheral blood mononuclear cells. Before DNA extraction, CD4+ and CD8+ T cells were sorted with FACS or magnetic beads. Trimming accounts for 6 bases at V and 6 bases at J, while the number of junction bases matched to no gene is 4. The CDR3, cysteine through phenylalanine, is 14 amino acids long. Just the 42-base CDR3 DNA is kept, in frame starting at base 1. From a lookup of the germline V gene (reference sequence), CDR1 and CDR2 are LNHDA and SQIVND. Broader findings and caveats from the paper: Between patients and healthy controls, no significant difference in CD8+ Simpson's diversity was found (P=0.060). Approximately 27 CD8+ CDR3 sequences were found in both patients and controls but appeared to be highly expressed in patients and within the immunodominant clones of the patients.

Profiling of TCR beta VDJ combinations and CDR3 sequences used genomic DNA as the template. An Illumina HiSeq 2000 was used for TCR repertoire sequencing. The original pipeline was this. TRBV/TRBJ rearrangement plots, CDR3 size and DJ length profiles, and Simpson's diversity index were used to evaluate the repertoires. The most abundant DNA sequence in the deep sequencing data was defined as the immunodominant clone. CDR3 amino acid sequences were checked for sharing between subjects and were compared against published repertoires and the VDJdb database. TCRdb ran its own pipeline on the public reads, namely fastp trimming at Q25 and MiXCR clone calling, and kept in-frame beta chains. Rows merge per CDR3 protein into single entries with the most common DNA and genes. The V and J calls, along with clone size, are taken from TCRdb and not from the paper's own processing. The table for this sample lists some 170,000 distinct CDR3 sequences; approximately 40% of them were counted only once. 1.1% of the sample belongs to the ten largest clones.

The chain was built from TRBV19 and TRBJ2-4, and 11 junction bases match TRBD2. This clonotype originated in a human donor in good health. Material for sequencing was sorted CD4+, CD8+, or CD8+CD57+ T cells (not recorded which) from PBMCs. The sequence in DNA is TGTGCCAGTAGAACCGGGACTAGCGGAAACATTCAGTACTTC. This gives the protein CASRTGTSGNIQYF.